The 2 T cell receptor beta chains below were found in one sample sequenced in a study of blood T cell repertoires in COVID-19. Clones were read by immunoSEQ multiplex PCR, and TCRdb kept only the in-frame ones, dropping some. This table holds some 280,000 clones, around 90% found once. The material sequenced was peripheral blood. The receptors shown here come from a woman aged 35 to 49 who had recovered from COVID-19.

The rearrangement links TRBV19 to TRBJ1-2, with 11 bases that match TRBD1. Per the germline V gene, CDR1 is LNHDA and CDR2 is SQIVND (reference sequence). V lost 6 bases to trimming and J lost 7 bases; unmatched junction nucleotides: 4. The CDR3 has 13 residues. The CDR3: CASRGQGAVGYTF. The CDR3, as DNA: TGTGCCAGTAGAGGACAGGGGGCTGTTGGCTACACCTTC.

The table lists this clone with a count of one. CDR3 bases: TGTGCCAGCAAAACAGGGGAGAGATCACCCCTCCACTTT. Amino acids: CASKTGERSPLHF. V is TRBV28 and J is TRBJ1-6; 7 positions match TRBD1. The germline V gene encodes CDR1 MDHEN and CDR2 SYDVKM. V was clipped by 7 bases and J by 10 bases; unmatched bases: 7. The CDR3 is 13 residues long.